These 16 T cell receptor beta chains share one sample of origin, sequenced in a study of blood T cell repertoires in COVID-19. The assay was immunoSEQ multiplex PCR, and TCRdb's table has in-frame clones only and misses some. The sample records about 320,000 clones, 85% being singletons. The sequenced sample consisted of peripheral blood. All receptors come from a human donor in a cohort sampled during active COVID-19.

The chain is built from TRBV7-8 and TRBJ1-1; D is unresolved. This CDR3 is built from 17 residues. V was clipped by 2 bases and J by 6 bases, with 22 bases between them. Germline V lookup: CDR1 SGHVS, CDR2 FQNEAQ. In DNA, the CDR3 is TGTGCCAGCAGCTTAAATACGGGGTTCCTGGAGAGCTCTGAAGCTTTCTTT. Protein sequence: CASSLNTGFLESSEAFF.

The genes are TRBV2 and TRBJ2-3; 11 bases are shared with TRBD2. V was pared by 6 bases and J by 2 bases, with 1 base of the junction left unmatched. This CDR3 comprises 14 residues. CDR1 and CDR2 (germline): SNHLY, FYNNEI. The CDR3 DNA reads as TGTGCCAGCAGGACTAGCGGGGTCACAGATACGCAGTATTTT. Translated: CASRTSGVTDTQYF.

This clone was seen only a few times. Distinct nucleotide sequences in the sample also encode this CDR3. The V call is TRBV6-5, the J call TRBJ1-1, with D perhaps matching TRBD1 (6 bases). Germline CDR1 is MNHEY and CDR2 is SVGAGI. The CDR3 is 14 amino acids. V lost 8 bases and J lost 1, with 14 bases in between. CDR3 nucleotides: TGTGCCAGCTCCCCCCGGGGGGCGAACACTGAAGCTTTCTTT. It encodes CASSPRGANTEAFF.

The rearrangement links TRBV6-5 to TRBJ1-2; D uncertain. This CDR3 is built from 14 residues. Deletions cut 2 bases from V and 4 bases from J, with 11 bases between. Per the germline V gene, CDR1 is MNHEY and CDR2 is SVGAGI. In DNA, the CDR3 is TGTGCCAGCAGTTACGCCTCTCGGGGCTATGGCTACACCTTC. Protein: CASSYASRGYGYTF.

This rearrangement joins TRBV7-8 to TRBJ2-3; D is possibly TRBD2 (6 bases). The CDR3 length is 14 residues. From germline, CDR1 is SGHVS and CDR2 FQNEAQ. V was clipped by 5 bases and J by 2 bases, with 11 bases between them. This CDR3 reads CASSGRDSTDTQYF. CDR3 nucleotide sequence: TGTGCCAGCAGCGGCCGGGACTCCACAGATACGCAGTATTTT.

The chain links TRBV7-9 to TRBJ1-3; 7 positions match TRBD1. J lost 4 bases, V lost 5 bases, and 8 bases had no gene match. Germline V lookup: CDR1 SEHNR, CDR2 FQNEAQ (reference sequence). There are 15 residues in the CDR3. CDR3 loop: CASSPQGGEGNTIYF. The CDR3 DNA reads TGTGCCAGCAGCCCCCAGGGGGGCGAGGGAAACACCATATATTTT.

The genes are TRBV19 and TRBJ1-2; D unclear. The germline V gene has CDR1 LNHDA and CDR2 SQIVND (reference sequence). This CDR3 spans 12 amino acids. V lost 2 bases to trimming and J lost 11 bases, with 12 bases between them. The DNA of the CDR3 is TGTGCCAGTAGTATAACTCGGACGGGGTACACCTTC. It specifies CASSITRTGYTF.

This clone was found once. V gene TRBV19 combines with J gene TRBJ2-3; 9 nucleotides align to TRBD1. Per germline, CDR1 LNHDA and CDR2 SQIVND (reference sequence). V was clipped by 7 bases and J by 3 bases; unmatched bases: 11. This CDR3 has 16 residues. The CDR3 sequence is CASTPPGTGKTDTQYF. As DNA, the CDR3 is TGTGCCAGTACCCCCCCGGGGACAGGGAAAACAGATACGCAGTATTTT. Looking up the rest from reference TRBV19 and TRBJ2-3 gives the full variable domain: DGGITQSPKYLFRKEGQNVTLSCEQNLNHDAMYWYRQDPGQGLRLIYYSQIVNDFQKGDIAEGYSVSREKKESFPLTVTSAQKNPTAFYLCASTPPGTGKTDTQYFGPGTRLTVL.

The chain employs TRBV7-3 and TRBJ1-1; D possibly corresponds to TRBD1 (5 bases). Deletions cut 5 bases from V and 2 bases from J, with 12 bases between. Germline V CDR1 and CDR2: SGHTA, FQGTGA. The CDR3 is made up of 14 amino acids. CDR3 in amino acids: CASSAQAINTEAFF. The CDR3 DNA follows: TGTGCCAGCAGCGCACAGGCGATAAACACTGAAGCTTTCTTT. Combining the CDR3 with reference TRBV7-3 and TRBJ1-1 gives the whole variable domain GAGVSQTPSNKVTEKGKYVELRCDPISGHTALYWYRQSLGQGPEFLIYFQGTGAADDSGLPNDRFFAVRPEGSVSTLKIQRTERGDSAVYLCASSAQAINTEAFFGQGTRLTVV.

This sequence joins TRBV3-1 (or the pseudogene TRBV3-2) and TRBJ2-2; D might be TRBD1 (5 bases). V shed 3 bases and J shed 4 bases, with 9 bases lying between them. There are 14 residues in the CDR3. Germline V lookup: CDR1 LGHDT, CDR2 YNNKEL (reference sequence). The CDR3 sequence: CASSQGPSTGELFF. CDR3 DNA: TGTGCCAGCAGCCAGGGGCCCAGCACCGGGGAGCTGTTTTTT.

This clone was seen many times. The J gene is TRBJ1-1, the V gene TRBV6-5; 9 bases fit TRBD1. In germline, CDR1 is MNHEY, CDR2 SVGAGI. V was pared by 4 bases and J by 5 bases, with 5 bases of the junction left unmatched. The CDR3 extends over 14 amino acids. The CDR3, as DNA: TGTGCCAGCAGTTCCTGGGACAGGGAAACTGAAGCTTTCTTT. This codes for CASSSWDRETEAFF.

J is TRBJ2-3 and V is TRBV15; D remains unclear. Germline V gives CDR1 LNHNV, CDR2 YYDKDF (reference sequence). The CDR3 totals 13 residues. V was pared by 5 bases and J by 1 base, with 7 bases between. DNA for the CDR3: TGTGCCACCAGCGAGATACGCACAGATACGCAGTATTTT. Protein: CATSEIRTDTQYF.

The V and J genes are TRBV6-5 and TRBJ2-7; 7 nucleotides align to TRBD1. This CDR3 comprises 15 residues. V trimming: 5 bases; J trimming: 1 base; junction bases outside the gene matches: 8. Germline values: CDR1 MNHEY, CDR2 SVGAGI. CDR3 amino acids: CASSRQGKGSYEQYF. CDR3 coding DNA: TGTGCCAGCAGTCGACAGGGCAAAGGATCCTACGAGCAGTACTTC.

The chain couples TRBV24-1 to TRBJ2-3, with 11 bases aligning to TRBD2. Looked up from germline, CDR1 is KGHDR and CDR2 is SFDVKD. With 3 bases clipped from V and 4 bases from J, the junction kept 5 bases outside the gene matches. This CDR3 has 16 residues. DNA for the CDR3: TGTGCCACCAGTGATGGCCTAGCGGGGGGCGCAGATACGCAGTATTTT. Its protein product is CATSDGLAGGADTQYF.

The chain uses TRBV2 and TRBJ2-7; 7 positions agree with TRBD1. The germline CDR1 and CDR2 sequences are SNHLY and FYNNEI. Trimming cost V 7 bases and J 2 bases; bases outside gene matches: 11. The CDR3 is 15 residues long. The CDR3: CASTLGPGQAYEQYF. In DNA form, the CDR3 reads TGTGCCAGCACTCTGGGCCCCGGACAGGCCTACGAGCAGTACTTC.

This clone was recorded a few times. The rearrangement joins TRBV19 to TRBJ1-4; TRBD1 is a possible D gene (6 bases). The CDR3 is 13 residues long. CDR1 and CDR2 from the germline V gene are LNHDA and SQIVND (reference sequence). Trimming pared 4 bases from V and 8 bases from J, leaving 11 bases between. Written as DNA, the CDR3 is TGTGCCAGTAGTACCCGGACAGACGAAAAACTGTTTTTT. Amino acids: CASSTRTDEKLFF.